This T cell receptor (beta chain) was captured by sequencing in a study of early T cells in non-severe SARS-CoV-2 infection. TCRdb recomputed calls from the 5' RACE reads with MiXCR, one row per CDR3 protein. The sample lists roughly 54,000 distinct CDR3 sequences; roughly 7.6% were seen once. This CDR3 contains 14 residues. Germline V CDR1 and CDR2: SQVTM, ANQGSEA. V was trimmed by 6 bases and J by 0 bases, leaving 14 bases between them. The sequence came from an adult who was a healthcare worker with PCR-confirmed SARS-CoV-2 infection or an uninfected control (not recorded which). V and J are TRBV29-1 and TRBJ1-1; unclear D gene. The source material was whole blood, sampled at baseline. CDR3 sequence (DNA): TGCAGCGTCGAGGAGGGTTATCTGAACACTGAAGCTTTCTTT. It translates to CSVEEGYLNTEAFF.